The T cell receptor (beta chain) described here comes from a study of cytomegalovirus exposure and HLA in healthy donors. This clone was detected only a few times. Its cognate antigen is unknown. CDR1 is SEHNR, CDR2 FQNEAQ, per germline (reference sequence). Deletions cut 5 bases from V and 3 bases from J, with 20 bases between. This CDR3 spans 16 amino acids. Nominal health characterized the donors when sampled, though unrecorded immune exposures were likely. Amplification used 60 Vbeta primers and 13 Jbeta primers. Sequencing used immunoSEQ multiplex PCR; TCRdb keeps in-frame clones, though not all of them. The repertoire has 150,000 to 200,000 clones, around two thirds of them found once; the top ten carry over 2.5%. Study outcomes and limitations: Common viral pathogens were later found to be apparently linked to several of the most significant clusters. Presence/absence analyses supposed approximately even sequencing depth among donors. Many donors shared some public TCRs, even though most TCR sequences were rare.

The TCR sequence derives from a man between 40 and 49 years old in good health and CMV-seronegative. The V gene is TRBV7-9, the J gene TRBJ2-7, with D perhaps TRBD2 (9 bases). The sequenced sample consisted of PBMCs. In nucleotides, the CDR3 is TGTGCCAGCAGCCCAGCGGGGGGACAGGAGGACTACGAGCAGTACTTC. Translation: CASSPAGGQEDYEQYF.